These 18 T cell receptor beta chains share one sample of origin, sequenced in a study of chemoradiotherapy in HPV16-positive cancers. The table came from immunoSEQ multiplex PCR; TCRdb's copy has only in-frame clones and leaves some out. The sample has fewer than 30,000 clones, approximately 94% seen once. The sample was taken from a patient who underwent chemoradiotherapy. These TCRs come from a human donor with HPV-associated anogenital cancer.

The J gene is TRBJ2-3, the V gene TRBV10-3; 10 nucleotides match TRBD2. With V trimmed by 4 bases and J by 2 bases, 9 bases remained unmatched. This CDR3 region has 17 residues. Germline V gene sequence: CDR1 ENHRY, CDR2 SYGVKD. The CDR3 here is CAISGLAGAGNTDTQYF. CDR3 sequence (DNA): TGTGCCATCAGTGGCCTAGCGGGAGCTGGGAACACAGATACGCAGTATTTT.

J is TRBJ2-2 and V is TRBV5-1, with TRBD1 identical over 12 bases. Germline V CDR1 and CDR2: SGHRS, YFSETQ. The CDR3 consists of 15 residues. The ends lost 6 bases at V and 7 bases at J; junction bases unmatched: 7. The CDR3 region has the DNA TGCGCCAGCAACCTGGGACAGGGGGCTGTCGGGGAGCTGTTTTTT. This translates into CASNLGQGAVGELFF.

This sequence joins TRBV6-4 and TRBJ2-3, with D tentatively TRBD1 or TRBD2 (5 bases each). Trimming stripped 2 bases from V and 8 bases from J, with 8 bases between. Germline V lookup: CDR1 MRHNA, CDR2 SNTAGT. This CDR3 has 12 residues. The CDR3 region has the DNA TGTGCCAGCAGTGACAGTGGGGGTACGCAGTATTTT. Protein sequence: CASSDSGGTQYF.

V and J are TRBV28 and TRBJ1-2; 7 bases are a match to TRBD1. From germline, CDR1 is MDHEN and CDR2 SYDVKM. This CDR3 contains 15 residues. V was clipped by 7 bases and J by 4 bases; unmatched bases: 12. In nucleotides, the CDR3 is TGTGCCAGCACCAGATCTGACAGGGATTCCTATGGCTACACCTTC. It yields the protein CASTRSDRDSYGYTF.

This chain uses TRBV6-1 with TRBJ1-5, with no clear D. The germline CDR1 and CDR2 sequences are MNHNS and SASEGT. V was pared by 7 bases and J by 2 bases, with 9 bases between. This CDR3 spans 13 amino acids. Here the CDR3 DNA reads TGTGCCAGCACCGAAGTAGGCAATCAGCCCCAGCATTTT. Amino acids: CASTEVGNQPQHF.

The rearrangement joins TRBV27 to TRBJ1-1, with D perhaps TRBD1 (5 bases). Trimming took 6 bases from V and 0 from J, leaving 8 bases between them. The CDR3 has 13 residues. CDR1 and CDR2 (germline): MNHEY, SMNVEV (reference sequence). The CDR3 DNA reads as TGTGCCAGCAGGCTCAGGGTGAACACTGAAGCTTTCTTT. It specifies CASRLRVNTEAFF.

V and J are TRBV19 and TRBJ2-7; TRBD1 is a possible D gene (6 bases). The CDR3 extends over 14 amino acids. The germline gives CDR1 LNHDA, CDR2 SQIVND (reference sequence). The V end was cut by 2 bases, the J end by 5 bases, with 13 bases between. This CDR3 reads CASSILGQGHEQYF. The CDR3 region has the DNA TGTGCCAGTAGTATACTGGGACAAGGCCACGAGCAGTACTTC.

This chain joins TRBV5-1 and TRBJ2-5; 7 nucleotides match TRBD2. Germline V gene data show CDR1 as SGHRS and CDR2 as YFSETQ. CDR3 length equals 15 residues. The ends lost 0 bases at V and 5 bases at J; junction bases unmatched: 7. The CDR3 loop is CASSLAGTMGETQYF. As DNA, the CDR3 is TGCGCCAGCAGCTTGGCTGGGACTATGGGGGAGACCCAGTACTTC. The full variable domain, with the rest looked up from reference TRBV5-1 and TRBJ2-5, is KAGVTQTPRYLIKTRGQQVTLSCSPISGHRSVSWYQQTPGQGLQFLFEYFSETQRNKGNFPGRFSGRQFSNSRSEMNVSTLELGDSALYLCASSLAGTMGETQYFGPGTRLLVL.

V is TRBV6-5 and J is TRBJ1-6; D possibly corresponds to TRBD1 (5 bases). The germline CDR1 and CDR2 sequences are MNHEY and SVGAGI. The V end was cut by 6 bases, the J end by 14 bases, with 17 bases between. The CDR3 is 13 amino acids. The DNA of the CDR3 is TGTGCCAGCAGACGGGACGGAAATGGGTCCCTCCACTTT. Its protein product is CASRRDGNGSLHF.

This chain uses TRBV27 with TRBJ2-2; a weak D match, TRBD2 (5 bases). With 2 bases removed from V and 5 bases from J, the gap between germline ends came to 6 bases. CDR1 is MNHEY, CDR2 SMNVEV, per germline (reference sequence). The CDR3 extends over 13 amino acids. The CDR3 DNA sequence: TGTGCCAGCAGTTTACGGGAAACCGGGGAGCTGTTTTTT. This gives the protein CASSLRETGELFF.

V usage is TRBV9 and J usage is TRBJ1-2; maybe TRBD1 (6 bases). CDR3 length: 14 residues. Trimming removed 0 bases from V and 8 bases from J, with 14 bases in between. Germline V gene sequence: CDR1 SGDLS, CDR2 YYNGEE. In nucleotides, the CDR3 is TGTGCCAGCAGCGTAGCTATAACAGGGTTAGGCTACACCTTC. Amino acid sequence: CASSVAITGLGYTF.

This rearrangement joins TRBV19 to TRBJ2-5; tentatively, D is TRBD2 (6 bases). The CDR3 is 15 amino acids. Germline V gene data show CDR1 as LNHDA and CDR2 as SQIVND (reference sequence). Trimming took off 1 base at V and 5 bases at J, with 14 bases between the two ends. The CDR3 is CASSIGSGRSETQYF. CDR3 bases: TGTGCCAGTAGTATAGGTTCGGGGAGGTCGGAGACCCAGTACTTC.

The J gene is TRBJ1-2, the V gene TRBV29-1, with 7 bases that match TRBD1. Germline CDR1 reads SQVTM; CDR2 reads ANQGSEA. After removal of 6 bases from V and 4 bases from J, the junction contained 5 bases not matched to a gene. The CDR3 runs to 12 residues. Here the CDR3 reads CSVLTGSYGYTF. CDR3 coding DNA: TGCAGCGTGTTGACAGGGAGCTATGGCTACACCTTC.

The chain has TRBV19 and TRBJ1-1; D uncertain. Trimming removed 4 bases at V and 5 bases at J, with 14 bases between. CDR3 length: 14 amino acids. Germline CDR1 reads LNHDA; CDR2 reads SQIVND (reference sequence). CDR3 in amino acids: CASSTPQGWTEAFF. As DNA, the CDR3 is TGTGCCAGTAGTACGCCACAAGGGTGGACTGAAGCTTTCTTT. Full variable domain (remainder filled in from reference TRBV19 and TRBJ1-1): DGGITQSPKYLFRKEGQNVTLSCEQNLNHDAMYWYRQDPGQGLRLIYYSQIVNDFQKGDIAEGYSVSREKKESFPLTVTSAQKNPTAFYLCASSTPQGWTEAFFGQGTRLTVV.

The gene calls are TRBV9 and TRBJ2-2; possible D gene TRBD1, 5 bases. Germline CDR1 SGDLS, CDR2 YYNGEE. Trimming took 5 bases from V and 0 from J, leaving 8 bases between them. The CDR3 is 14 amino acids. Here the CDR3 DNA reads TGTGCCAGCAGTGACAGAGCGAACACCGGGGAGCTGTTTTTT. Its protein product is CASSDRANTGELFF.

CDR3 nucleotides: TGTGCCAGCTCCCGCGACAGGGGAGTCTACAATGAGCAGTTCTTC. Translating gives CASSRDRGVYNEQFF. The rearrangement joins TRBV18 to TRBJ2-1; 8 bases fit TRBD1. The germline V gene encodes CDR1 KGHSH and CDR2 LQKENI. CDR3 length equals 15 residues. Losses at the gene ends were 6 bases for V and 3 bases for J; bases not matched to a gene: 7.

The chain employs TRBV2 and TRBJ2-2; 7 positions match TRBD1. V lost 6 bases to trimming and J lost 7 bases; unmatched junction nucleotides: 8. This CDR3 is 14 amino acids long. The germline CDR1 and CDR2 sequences are SNHLY and FYNNEI. The CDR3 sequence: CASSQTGTNGELFF. DNA for the CDR3: TGTGCCAGCAGCCAGACAGGGACCAACGGGGAGCTGTTTTTT.

J is TRBJ2-3 and V is TRBV2, with TRBD1 identical over 8 bases. CDR3 length: 12 amino acids. Germline V gene lookup returns CDR1 SNHLY and CDR2 FYNNEI. V lost 6 bases to trimming and J lost 4 bases; unmatched junction nucleotides: 0. The CDR3 loop is CASRDRADTQYF. The CDR3, as DNA: TGTGCCAGCAGGGACAGGGCAGATACGCAGTATTTT.